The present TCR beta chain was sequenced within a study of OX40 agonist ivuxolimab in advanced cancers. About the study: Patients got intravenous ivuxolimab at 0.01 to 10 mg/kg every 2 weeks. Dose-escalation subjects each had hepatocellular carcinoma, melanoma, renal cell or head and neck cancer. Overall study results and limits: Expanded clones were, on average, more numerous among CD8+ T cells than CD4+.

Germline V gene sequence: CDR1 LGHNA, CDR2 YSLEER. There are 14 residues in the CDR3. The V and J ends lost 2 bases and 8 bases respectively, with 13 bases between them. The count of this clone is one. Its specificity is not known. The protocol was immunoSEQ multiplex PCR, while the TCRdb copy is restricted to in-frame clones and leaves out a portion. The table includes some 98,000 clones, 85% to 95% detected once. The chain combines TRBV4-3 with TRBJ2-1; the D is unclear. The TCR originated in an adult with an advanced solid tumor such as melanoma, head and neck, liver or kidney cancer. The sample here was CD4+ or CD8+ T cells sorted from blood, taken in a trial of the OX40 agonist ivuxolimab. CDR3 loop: CASSQYTANHEQFF. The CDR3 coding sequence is TGCGCCAGCAGCCAATACACCGCGAACCATGAGCAGTTCTTC.